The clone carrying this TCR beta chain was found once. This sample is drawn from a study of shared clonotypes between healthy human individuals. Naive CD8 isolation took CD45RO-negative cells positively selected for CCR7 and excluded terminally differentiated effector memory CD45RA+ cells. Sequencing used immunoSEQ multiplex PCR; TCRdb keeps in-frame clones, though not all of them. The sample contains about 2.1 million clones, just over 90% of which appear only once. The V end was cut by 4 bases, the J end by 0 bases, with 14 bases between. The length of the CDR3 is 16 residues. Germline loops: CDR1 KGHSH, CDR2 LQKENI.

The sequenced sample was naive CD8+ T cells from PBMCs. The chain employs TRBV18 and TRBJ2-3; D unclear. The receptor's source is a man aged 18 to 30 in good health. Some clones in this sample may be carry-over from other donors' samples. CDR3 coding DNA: TGTGCCAGCTCACTACTCCCCGAGAGGAGCACAGATACGCAGTATTTT. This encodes CASSLLPERSTDTQYF.